Listed below are T cell receptor beta chains from one sample, sequenced in a study of molecular identifiers for immune sequencing clone quantification. TCRdb ran MiXCR on the PCR reads and lists one entry per CDR3 protein. Here the sample spans nearly 55,000 distinct CDR3 sequences, more than 35% being singletons. The material sequenced was naive CD8+ T cells from blood, with Jurkat cell RNA spiked in. The receptors here all came from a human donor in good health. Some libraries in this study had Jurkat cell RNA spiked in. Each CDR3 is given with its conserved first and last residue. The order of the fields is CDR3 length, clone size, J gene, V gene, D gene, CDR3 protein, CDR3 DNA. D genes are given only for firm matches. Clone size is stated in some rows and not others, as once, few, many or a class when expanded.

12,-,TRBJ2-7,TRBV20-1,-,CSARDSSYELYF,TGCAGTGCTAGGGATAGCAGCTACGAGCTGTACTTC
17,many,TRBJ1-1,TRBV11-2,-,CASSFTGSEGYQYKAFF,TGTGCCAGCAGCTTCACAGGCTCTGAGGGGTACCAATATAAAGCTTTCTTT
16,once,TRBJ2-7,TRBV10-1,TRBD1,CASSESQGQGPYEQYF,TGCGCCAGCAGTGAGTCTCAGGGACAGGGTCCCTACGAGCAGTACTTC
16,-,TRBJ1-5,TRBV19,TRBD1,CASSIPDRGWDQPQHF,TGTGCCAGTAGTATCCCCGACAGGGGATGGGATCAGCCCCAGCATTTT
14,-,TRBJ2-2,TRBV5-8,-,CASIGVTNTGELFF,TGTGCCAGTATTGGGGTGACGAACACCGGGGAGCTGTTTTTT
13,many,TRBJ2-5,TRBV21-1,-,CARVRPAQETQYF,TGTGCCAGGGTCCGGCCAGCTCAAGAGACCCAGTACTTC
13,-,TRBJ2-7,TRBV29-1,-,CSVEQGAINEQYF,TGCAGCGTTGAGCAGGGAGCCATCAACGAGCAGTACTTC
15,-,TRBJ2-2,TRBV28,-,CASSFQGRTTGELFF,TGTGCCAGCAGTTTTCAAGGGAGAACCACCGGGGAGCTGTTTTTT
12,-,TRBJ1-1,TRBV13,-,CASGPPSTEAFF,TGTGCCAGCGGGCCTCCCTCCACTGAAGCTTTCTTT
16,-,TRBJ2-3,TRBV28,TRBD1,CASSNPGQGSTDTQYF,TGTGCCAGCAGTAACCCGGGACAGGGGAGCACAGATACGCAGTATTTT
13,few,TRBJ2-3,TRBV12-3/TRBV12-4,-,CASNRAEFDTQYF,TGTGCCAGCAATAGGGCTGAGTTCGATACGCAGTATTTT
15,-,TRBJ2-7,TRBV13,TRBD2,CASRGLAGGAYELYF,TGTGCCAGCAGGGGACTAGCGGGAGGAGCCTACGAGCTGTACTTC
15,once,TRBJ2-7,TRBV6-1,-,CAGSEVFDESYEQYF,TGTGCCGGCAGTGAAGTATTCGACGAATCCTACGAGCAGTACTTC
15,many,TRBJ2-3,TRBV19,TRBD2,CASSIREGPTDTQYF,TGTGCCAGTAGTATAAGGGAGGGACCAACAGATACGCAGTATTTT